This T cell receptor (beta chain) was recovered during a study of cytomegalovirus exposure and HLA in healthy donors. Study background: Clustering assigned roughly 81% of the roughly 420 genotyped donors to the Caucasian-associated ancestry cluster. General study results and limits: Cytomegalovirus association was listed for 164 TCR beta chains.

With respect to this clone: Its antigen remains unidentified.

Primers included in the PCR were 60 Vbeta and 13 Jbeta primers. This table comes from immunoSEQ multiplex PCR, and its TCRdb copy is limited to in-frame clones, with some not included. The data show some 110,000 clones, around 80% seen once. Healthy bone marrow donors made up the donor group. Material: PBMCs. The sequence was collected from a woman aged 18-30 years in good health and CMV-seropositive.

CDR3 sequence: CAISQGVYTEAFF. The CDR3 DNA is TGTGCCATCTCACAGGGAGTGTACACTGAAGCTTTCTTT. This sequence joins TRBV15 and TRBJ1-1; a weak D match, TRBD1 (6 bases). The CDR3 is 13 residues long. V was cut by 10 bases and J by 3 bases, with 15 bases left in between. CDR1 and CDR2 from the germline V gene are LNHNV and YYDKDF (reference sequence).